A single sample gave rise to the 20 T cell receptor beta chains below, sequenced in a study of Ad26.COV2.S vaccination and SARS-CoV-2 variants. This table comes from immunoSEQ multiplex PCR, and its TCRdb copy is limited to in-frame clones, with some not included. Among some 420,000 clones listed, approximately 87% were seen once. Treatment here: 15 to 20 received Ad26.COV2.S at low or high dose, single or two shots; about 5 received placebo; per-sample allocation not given. Following the first vaccine or placebo injection, samples were taken on day 63. Sequencing used peripheral blood, obtained in a trial of Ad26.COV2.S vaccine versus placebo. The receptors were sampled from a person between 18 and 65 years old who received the Ad26.COV2.S COVID-19 vaccine or a placebo.

The chain employs TRBV2 and TRBJ1-5, with 7 bases matching TRBD1. The CDR3 loop spans 19 amino acids. Germline V lookup: CDR1 SNHLY, CDR2 FYNNEI. With 1 base clipped from V and 6 bases from J, the junction kept 18 bases outside the gene matches. CDR3 region: CASSEGQDSGGGSIQPQHF. The CDR3 DNA follows: TGTGCCAGCAGTGAAGGTCAGGACTCAGGGGGGGGAAGTATTCAGCCCCAGCATTTT.

Comment on this clone: An end of the junction differs from the germline gene, which may be a read error. The V call is TRBV10-3, the J call TRBJ2-2, with D perhaps TRBD1 (6 bases). CDR1 ENHRY and CDR2 SYGVKD come from the germline V gene. The CDR3 loop spans 12 amino acids. The CDR3, as DNA: TGCTTAGTACAGGGCCGCAACGGGGAGCTGTTTTTT. Translated: CLVQGRNGELFF.

Comment on this clone: The sample has other DNA sequences that encode this CDR3 too. The rearrangement uses TRBV12-3 or TRBV12-4 and TRBJ1-1, with D unclear. With 3 bases removed from V and 1 base from J, the gap between germline ends came to 6 bases. The CDR3 totals 13 residues. The DNA of the CDR3 is TGTGCCAGCAGTTTCAACAGGAACACTGAAGCTTTCTTT. This encodes CASSFNRNTEAFF.

The chain has TRBV5-6 and TRBJ2-3, with 11 bases fitting TRBD1. The V gene's germline CDR1 is SGHDT and CDR2 YYEEEE. This CDR3 region has 18 residues. V trimming: 0 bases; J trimming: 2 bases; junction bases outside the gene matches: 8. The CDR3 region is CASSLGMGTGGYTDTQYF. In nucleotides, the CDR3 is TGTGCCAGCAGCTTGGGAATGGGGACAGGGGGGTACACAGATACGCAGTATTTT.

With regard to this clone: The sample holds other DNA sequences that translate to the same CDR3. This chain's CDR3 is CATSRDDSINQPQHF. CDR3 nucleotides: TGTGCCACCAGCAGAGACGACAGCATCAATCAGCCCCAGCATTTT. The chain combines TRBV15 with TRBJ1-5, with D tentatively TRBD1 (5 bases). The CDR3 has 15 amino acids. Trimming pared 0 bases from V and 3 bases from J, leaving 9 bases between. From germline, CDR1 is LNHNV and CDR2 YYDKDF (reference sequence).

J is TRBJ2-2 and V is TRBV10-3; the D gene is possibly TRBD2 (5 bases). The CDR3 contains 13 residues. Between the trimmed V and J ends, which lost 7 bases and 6 bases, there was a span of 12 bases. Germline V lookup: CDR1 ENHRY, CDR2 SYGVKD. The CDR3 loop reads CAIMRAVPGELFF. The CDR3 DNA reads TGTGCCATCATGAGGGCGGTCCCCGGGGAGCTGTTTTTT.

The chain is built from TRBV18 and TRBJ2-2, with TRBD1 matching over 8 bases. The V gene end was trimmed by 5 bases and the J gene end by 4 bases; junction bases not matched to a gene: 6. This CDR3 is built from 15 residues. Germline loops: CDR1 KGHSH, CDR2 LQKENI. The CDR3 coding sequence is TGTGCCAGCTCATACGACAGGGGAGGCACCGGGGAGCTGTTTTTT. This encodes CASSYDRGGTGELFF. Looking up the rest from reference TRBV18 and TRBJ2-2 gives the full variable domain: NAGVMQNPRHLVRRRGQEARLRCSPMKGHSHVYWYRQLPEEGLKFMVYLQKENIIDESGMPKERFSAEFPKEGPSILRIQQVVRGDSAAYFCASSYDRGGTGELFFGEGSRLTVL.

The chain links TRBV7-2 to TRBJ2-5; 10 positions agree with TRBD1. CDR1 SGHTA and CDR2 FQGNSA come from the germline V gene. Trimming at V came to 1 base and at J to 4 bases, leaving 6 bases not matched to a gene. The CDR3 is made up of 16 amino acids. The CDR3 here is CASSLVGQGIGETQYF. The CDR3 region has the DNA TGTGCCAGCAGCTTAGTGGGACAGGGGATAGGAGAGACCCAGTACTTC.

This clone was recorded once. A much larger clone is a single base away; this may be a read error. Written as DNA, the CDR3 is TGTGCCAGCAGCATCCAGGGTACTGGGGCCAACGTCCTGACTTTC. Its translation is CASSIQGTGANVLTF. J is TRBJ2-6 and V is TRBV3-1 (or the pseudogene TRBV3-2); tentative D call: TRBD1 (5 bases). The CDR3 consists of 15 residues. CDR1 and CDR2 (germline): LGHDT, YNNKEL (reference sequence). The germline V and J ends were trimmed by 5 bases and 2 bases, with 10 bases remaining between them.

This sequence joins TRBV7-2 and TRBJ2-7; a possible D gene is TRBD2 (5 bases). CDR1 and CDR2 from the germline V gene are SGHTA and FQGNSA. The CDR3 has 12 residues. Trimming left V 5 bases short and J 3 bases short, with 8 bases between. In nucleotides, the CDR3 is TGTGCCAGCAGCCCCGGACTCTACGAGCAGTACTTC. Translation gives CASSPGLYEQYF.

This chain connects TRBV7-2 to TRBJ2-1; 8 positions match TRBD1. V was pared by 5 bases and J by 7 bases, with 7 bases of the junction left unmatched. The CDR3 runs 14 residues. In germline, CDR1 is SGHTA, CDR2 FQGNSA. CDR3 sequence reads: CASSGWDRTNEQFF. The CDR3 DNA is TGTGCCAGCAGCGGGTGGGACAGGACAAATGAGCAGTTCTTC. The whole variable domain, filled in from reference TRBV7-2 and TRBJ2-1, reads GAGVSQSPSNKVTEKGKDVELRCDPISGHTALYWYRQSLGQGLEFLIYFQGNSAPDKSGLPSDRFSAERTGGSVSTLTIQRTQQEDSAVYLCASSGWDRTNEQFFGPGTRLTVL.

The CDR3 DNA sequence: TGTGCCAGCAGTTTAAGGGTCTCATCGTACACCATATATTTT. Amino acids: CASSLRVSSYTIYF. The V call is TRBV28, the J call TRBJ1-3; D not certain. There are 14 residues in the CDR3. Trimming cost V 2 bases and J 8 bases, with 13 bases left between them. Germline CDR1 and CDR2: MDHEN and SYDVKM.

V usage is TRBV9 and J usage is TRBJ2-3, with 8 bases identical to TRBD2. The CDR3 spans 16 residues. Germline V gene sequence: CDR1 SGDLS, CDR2 YYNGEE. V shed 2 bases and J 6 bases; nucleotides not matched to a gene: 11. The CDR3: CASSVMTAPGGDTQYF. Written as DNA, the CDR3 is TGTGCCAGCAGCGTGATGACAGCCCCGGGGGGGGATACGCAGTATTTT.

The chain recombines TRBV5-1 with TRBJ1-1, with 7 bases identical to TRBD1. With V trimmed by 3 bases and J by 4 bases, 9 bases remained unmatched. Looked up from germline, CDR1 is SGHRS and CDR2 is YFSETQ. The CDR3 runs to 15 residues. CDR3 sequence (DNA): TGCGCCAGCAGCTCTCGACAGGGTCGGCGCACTGAAGCTTTCTTT. Translation: CASSSRQGRRTEAFF.

The chain employs TRBV18 and TRBJ2-5, with TRBD2 as a possible D gene (6 bases). Per germline, CDR1 KGHSH and CDR2 LQKENI. The V end was cut by 6 bases, the J end by 1 base, with 12 bases between. This CDR3 region has 14 residues. The CDR3 spells CASSQGGGQETQYF. The CDR3 DNA follows: TGTGCCAGCTCCCAGGGAGGTGGCCAAGAGACCCAGTACTTC.

The rearrangement uses TRBV7-2 and TRBJ1-4, with TRBD1 identical over 7 bases. There are 15 residues in the CDR3. After removal of 5 bases from V and 2 bases from J, the junction contained 5 bases not matched to a gene. Germline CDR1 SGHTA, CDR2 FQGNSA. In DNA form, the CDR3 reads TGTGCCAGCAGCCCCTACAGGGGTACTAATGAAAAACTGTTTTTT. The encoded protein is CASSPYRGTNEKLFF. Full variable domain (rest looked up from reference TRBV7-2 and TRBJ1-4): GAGVSQSPSNKVTEKGKDVELRCDPISGHTALYWYRQSLGQGLEFLIYFQGNSAPDKSGLPSDRFSAERTGGSVSTLTIQRTQQEDSAVYLCASSPYRGTNEKLFFGSGTQLSVL.

The chain carries TRBV9 and TRBJ2-3; D is possibly TRBD1 or TRBD2 (7 bases each). The V gene's germline CDR1 is SGDLS and CDR2 YYNGEE. The CDR3 has 16 residues. V gave up 0 bases and J gave up 5 bases, with 16 bases separating them. CDR3 amino acids: CASSVDGGRGRDTQYF. In nucleotides, the CDR3 is TGTGCCAGCAGCGTAGATGGGGGGAGGGGGCGAGATACGCAGTATTTT.

The chain carries TRBV27 and TRBJ1-2; D is perhaps TRBD1 (5 bases). Germline CDR1 and CDR2: MNHEY and SMNVEV (reference sequence). V shed 5 bases and J shed 8 bases, with 21 bases lying between them. The CDR3 is made up of 15 amino acids. CDR3 in amino acids: CASSPTGTPGSGYTF. The CDR3 nucleotides read TGTGCCAGCAGTCCTACCGGGACTCCGGGCTCGGGCTACACCTTC.

This chain links TRBV28 with TRBJ2-6; the match to TRBD1 covers 8 bases. Germline-derived CDR1 and CDR2 are MDHEN and SYDVKM. The CDR3 is 17 amino acids. The V gene end was trimmed by 2 bases and the J gene end by 4 bases; junction bases not matched to a gene: 7. CDR3 coding DNA: TGTGCCAGCAGTTTAGCAGGGGGCGGAATCGGGGCCAACGTCCTGACTTTC. Translating gives CASSLAGGGIGANVLTF.

The V gene is TRBV7-3, the J gene TRBJ2-2, with 7 bases fitting TRBD1. Trimming removed 5 bases from V and 5 bases from J; junction bases left unmatched: 8. Germline V gives CDR1 SGHTA, CDR2 FQGTGA. This CDR3 comprises 15 residues. The CDR3 is CASSPDRARTGELFF. For the CDR3, the DNA is TGTGCCAGCAGCCCAGACAGGGCTCGAACCGGGGAGCTGTTTTTT.